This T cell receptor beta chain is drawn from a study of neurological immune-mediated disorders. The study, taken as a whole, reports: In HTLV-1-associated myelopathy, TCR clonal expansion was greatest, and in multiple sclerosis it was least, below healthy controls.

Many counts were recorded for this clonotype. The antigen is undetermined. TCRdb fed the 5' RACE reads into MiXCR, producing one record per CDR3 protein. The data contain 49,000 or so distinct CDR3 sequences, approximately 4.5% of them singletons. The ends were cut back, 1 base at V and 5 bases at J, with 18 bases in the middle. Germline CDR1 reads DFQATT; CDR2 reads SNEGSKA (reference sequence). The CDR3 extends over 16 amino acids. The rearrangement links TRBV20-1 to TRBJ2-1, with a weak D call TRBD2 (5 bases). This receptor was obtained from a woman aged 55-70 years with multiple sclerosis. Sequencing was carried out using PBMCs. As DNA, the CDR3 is TGCAGTGCTAGAGTTCATAGGTCGGGATGGGACAATGAGCAGTTCTTC. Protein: CSARVHRSGWDNEQFF.